The 27 T cell receptor beta chains listed next were all sequenced from one sample in a study of cytotoxic CD8 clonotypes in ibrutinib-treated CLL. Assay: immunoSEQ multiplex PCR; the TCRdb copy retains only in-frame clones and omits some. This table has about 140,000 clones, about 76% appearing once. This specimen was PBMCs, taken after 24 months of ibrutinib treatment. The receptors shown here come from a human donor with chronic lymphocytic leukemia.

This clone was observed once. V is TRBV7-2 and J is TRBJ2-5; D remains ambiguous. Germline CDR1 is SGHTA and CDR2 is FQGNSA. The CDR3 is 14 residues long. Trimming stripped 5 bases from V and 1 base from J, with 11 bases between. CDR3 in DNA: TGTGCCAGCAGCCCCCGGCCGGGCCAAGAGACCCAGTACTTC. Encoded protein: CASSPRPGQETQYF.

A word on this clone: Other DNA sequences in the same sample also yield this CDR3. This sequence joins TRBV29-1 and TRBJ1-2; tentatively, D is TRBD1 (5 bases). Germline V gene lookup returns CDR1 SQVTM and CDR2 ANQGSEA. Trimming removed 4 bases at V and 4 bases at J, with 13 bases between. The CDR3 is made up of 13 amino acids. The CDR3 DNA is TGCAGCGTTGGGGCCCTGGGGGGCTATGGCTACACCTTC. It specifies CSVGALGGYGYTF.

The gene calls are TRBV30 and TRBJ1-5, with a possible D match to TRBD1 (5 bases). V shed 1 base and J shed 14 bases, with 15 bases lying between them. This CDR3 comprises 12 residues. CDR1 GTSNPN and CDR2 SVGIG come from the germline V gene (reference sequence). The CDR3 protein is CAWSGPGTPEHF. CDR3 DNA sequence: TGTGCCTGGAGTGGCCCGGGGACCCCAGAGCATTTT.

Only one count was recorded for this clone. The gene calls are TRBV7-3 and TRBJ1-2; 12 nucleotides line up with TRBD1. The germline V gene encodes CDR1 SGHTA and CDR2 FQGTGA. J lost 7 bases, V lost 5 bases, and 8 bases had no gene match. This CDR3 has 15 residues. CDR3 protein: CASSPPGQGAGGYTF. The CDR3 region has the DNA TGTGCCAGCAGCCCCCCGGGACAGGGGGCGGGTGGCTACACCTTC.

The count of this clone is one. The V gene is TRBV29-1, the J gene TRBJ2-4; a possible D gene is TRBD1 (5 bases). V was trimmed by 6 bases and J by 7 bases, leaving 22 bases between them. The CDR3 has 15 amino acids. Germline CDR1 SQVTM, CDR2 ANQGSEA. The CDR3 nucleotides read TGCAGCGTCACTTTCCTGGCCTCAGGGTGGAACATTCAGTACTTC. Its protein product is CSVTFLASGWNIQYF.

The rearrangement joins TRBV6-1 to TRBJ2-7, with 10 positions matching TRBD1. With 4 bases clipped from V and 0 bases from J, the junction kept 9 bases outside the gene matches. The CDR3 extends over 17 amino acids. The V gene's germline CDR1 is MNHNS and CDR2 SASEGT. The CDR3 is CASSGRDRGFSSYEQYF. CDR3 in DNA: TGTGCCAGCAGTGGCCGGGACAGGGGTTTCAGCTCCTACGAGCAGTACTTC.

The chain recombines TRBV5-3 with TRBJ1-2, with D unresolved. TRBV5-3 is designated an ORF whose function remains uncertain. The length of the CDR3 is 13 residues. The ends were cut back, 8 bases at V and 8 bases at J, with 19 bases in the middle. As DNA, the CDR3 is TGTGCCAGCAGCACGGACCCATTGCAGGGCTACACCTTC. It yields the protein CASSTDPLQGYTF.

This chain joins TRBV19 and TRBJ2-7; either TRBD1 or TRBD2 may supply D (5 bases each). Per germline, CDR1 LNHDA and CDR2 SQIVND (reference sequence). The CDR3 has 17 amino acids. V lost 7 bases and J 1 base, leaving 23 bases between the germline ends. The CDR3 region has the DNA TGTGCCAGTACCCTGGGCGCCGGGACCGCCGAATCCTACGAGCAGTACTTC. Encoded protein: CASTLGAGTAESYEQYF.

This rearrangement joins TRBV5-5 to TRBJ2-7; a weak D match, TRBD2 (6 bases). This CDR3 is built from 14 residues. The V gene lost 4 bases and the J gene lost 0 bases, with 11 bases spanning the gap. CDR1 SGHKS and CDR2 YYEKEE come from the germline V gene (reference sequence). CDR3 coding DNA: TGTGCCAGCAGCCGGGAGTGGGGCTCCTACGAGCAGTACTTC. This sequence encodes CASSREWGSYEQYF.

This clone was found a few times. The V call is TRBV7-9, the J call TRBJ2-7; no firm D call. Trimming removed 5 bases at V and 4 bases at J, with 15 bases between. Germline CDR1 and CDR2: SEHNR and FQNEAQ (reference sequence). The CDR3 loop spans 14 amino acids. This chain's CDR3 is CASSPEAGVYEQYF. CDR3 DNA sequence: TGTGCCAGCAGCCCAGAGGCAGGTGTTTACGAGCAGTACTTC.

This rearrangement joins TRBV7-9 to TRBJ1-5; D is uncertain. V gave up 1 base and J gave up 0 bases, with 7 bases separating them. The CDR3 is 15 amino acids. Germline V lookup: CDR1 SEHNR, CDR2 FQNEAQ (reference sequence). For the CDR3, the DNA is TGTGCCAGCAGCTTAGGGCGGGATAGCAATCAGCCCCAGCATTTT. Translated: CASSLGRDSNQPQHF.

The chain couples TRBV27 to TRBJ2-7, with 8 positions matching TRBD1. Germline CDR1 is MNHEY and CDR2 is SMNVEV (reference sequence). This CDR3 region has 16 residues. V lost 6 bases, J lost 3 bases, and 13 bases stayed unmatched. CDR3 region: CASSPSSGGLFYEQYF. In DNA, the CDR3 is TGTGCCAGCAGCCCCTCTTCAGGGGGCCTCTTCTACGAGCAGTACTTC.

The J gene is TRBJ1-4, the V gene TRBV7-5; TRBD1 was called by the table and not checked on the DNA. TRBV7-5 is annotated as a pseudogene. The CDR3 is 12 residues long. CDR3 residues: CARSPVPGTDGF. CDR3 DNA sequence: TGTGCCAGAAGCCCCGTACCCGGGACAGACGGATTT.

This clone was detected once. The chain has TRBV5-5 and TRBJ2-7, with D tentatively TRBD1 (6 bases). Trimming removed 3 bases from V and 1 base from J, with 8 bases in between. The CDR3 consists of 13 residues. Germline CDR1 and CDR2: SGHKS and YYEKEE (reference sequence). Written as DNA, the CDR3 is TGTGCCAGCAGCTCAACAGGGTCCTACGAGCAGTACTTC. Amino acid sequence: CASSSTGSYEQYF.

This clone was observed once. The chain joins TRBV11-2 to TRBJ2-3; D could derive from TRBD1 or TRBD2 (6 bases each). This CDR3 has 16 residues. Trimming stripped 5 bases from V and 3 bases from J, with 18 bases between. The germline V gene has CDR1 SGHAT and CDR2 FQNNGV. The CDR3 sequence is CASSTRGSGSTDTQYF. The CDR3 nucleotides are TGTGCCAGCAGCACCAGGGGTAGCGGATCGACAGATACGCAGTATTTT.

The gene calls are TRBV11-2 and TRBJ2-7; D is unclear. The V end lost 1 base, the J end lost 3 bases, and 10 bases lay between the germline ends. This CDR3 is built from 14 residues. The V gene's germline CDR1 is SGHAT and CDR2 FQNNGV. The CDR3 spells CASSLGPGYYEQYF. CDR3 nucleotide sequence: TGTGCCAGCAGCTTAGGGCCCGGCTACTACGAGCAGTACTTC. Looking up the rest from reference TRBV11-2 and TRBJ2-7 gives the full variable domain: EAGVAQSPRYKIIEKRQSVAFWCNPISGHATLYWYQQILGQGPKLLIQFQNNGVVDDSQLPKDRFSAERLKGVDSTLKIQPAKLEDSAVYLCASSLGPGYYEQYFGPGTRLTVT.

The chain employs TRBV29-1 and TRBJ1-5, with 7 positions matching TRBD1. This CDR3 is built from 14 residues. The germline gives CDR1 SQVTM, CDR2 ANQGSEA. The ends lost 4 bases at V and 5 bases at J; junction bases unmatched: 8. CDR3 residues: CSVAQGTVDQPQHF. Written as DNA, the CDR3 is TGCAGCGTTGCCCAGGGGACAGTCGATCAGCCCCAGCATTTT.

V is TRBV19 and J is TRBJ2-1; TRBD1 or TRBD2 may be the D gene (5 bases each). Germline CDR1 LNHDA, CDR2 SQIVND (reference sequence). V lost 8 bases to trimming and J lost 2 bases, with 7 bases between them. The CDR3 is 12 residues long. The DNA of the CDR3 is TGTGCCAGTCAGGGACCCTACAATGAGCAGTTCTTC. It is translated as CASQGPYNEQFF.

This clone was detected once. The chain uses TRBV5-1 and TRBJ2-3; 7 bases are shared with TRBD1. In germline, CDR1 is SGHRS, CDR2 YFSETQ. The CDR3 consists of 15 residues. V was pared by 4 bases and J by 2 bases, with 7 bases of the junction left unmatched. CDR3 loop: CASSPGGQITDTQYF. The CDR3 nucleotides read TGCGCCAGCAGCCCTGGGGGACAGATCACAGATACGCAGTATTTT.

The gene calls are TRBV6-5 and TRBJ1-1, with D possibly being TRBD1 (6 bases). The V gene lost 2 bases and the J gene lost 3 bases, with 13 bases spanning the gap. This CDR3 has 15 residues. Germline V gives CDR1 MNHEY, CDR2 SVGAGI. The CDR3, as DNA: TGTGCCAGCAGTTACGCCTTGGGGGCGGACACTGAAGCTTTCTTT. Translation: CASSYALGADTEAFF.

The chain joins TRBV7-2 to TRBJ1-2; TRBD1 is a possible D gene (6 bases). Trimming removed 7 bases from V and 3 bases from J, with 24 bases in between. This CDR3 is 17 amino acids long. Germline V gene lookup returns CDR1 SGHTA and CDR2 FQGNSA. The CDR3 loop reads CASTEWGRLQRHYGYTF. For the CDR3, the DNA is TGTGCCAGCACTGAATGGGGGCGCCTTCAGCGTCACTATGGCTACACCTTC. Full variable domain (remainder filled in from reference TRBV7-2 and TRBJ1-2): GAGVSQSPSNKVTEKGKDVELRCDPISGHTALYWYRQSLGQGLEFLIYFQGNSAPDKSGLPSDRFSAERTGGSVSTLTIQRTQQEDSAVYLCASTEWGRLQRHYGYTFGSGTRLTVV.

The chain couples TRBV7-9 to TRBJ2-5; 8 positions agree with TRBD1. V was clipped by 5 bases and J by 4 bases; unmatched bases: 6. The germline V gene has CDR1 SEHNR and CDR2 FQNEAQ (reference sequence). The CDR3 spans 14 residues. The CDR3 DNA is TGTGCCAGCAGCCCCTGGACAGGGCGAGAGACCCAGTACTTC. Its protein is CASSPWTGRETQYF.

The chain links TRBV29-1 to TRBJ2-1; D is unclear. Germline CDR1 is SQVTM and CDR2 is ANQGSEA. The CDR3 has 11 residues. Trimming pared 4 bases from V and 10 bases from J, leaving 11 bases between. CDR3 amino acids: CSVVPTAEQFF. CDR3 bases: TGCAGCGTTGTACCCACCGCGGAGCAGTTCTTC.

The count of this clone is one. The J gene is TRBJ1-4, the V gene TRBV7-2; 8 positions agree with TRBD1. The germline CDR1 and CDR2 sequences are SGHTA and FQGNSA. The CDR3 runs to 15 residues. Trimming cost V 2 bases and J 3 bases; bases outside gene matches: 2. CDR3 bases: TGTGCCAGCAGCTTACCACAGGGGGCTAATGAAAAACTGTTTTTT. Protein: CASSLPQGANEKLFF.

The rearrangement joins TRBV4-1 to TRBJ2-7; D might be TRBD2 (5 bases). V gave up 1 base and J gave up 7 bases, with 17 bases separating them. CDR1 MGHRA and CDR2 YSYEKL come from the germline V gene. CDR3 length: 15 amino acids. DNA of the CDR3: TGCGCCAGCAGCCAAGGGGAGCGGCCCTGGGGTGAGCAGTACTTC. Translated, it gives CASSQGERPWGEQYF.

The V call is TRBV11-2, the J call TRBJ2-3; D unclear. The V gene lost 1 base and the J gene lost 1 base, with 12 bases spanning the gap. The CDR3 consists of 16 residues. Germline loops: CDR1 SGHAT, CDR2 FQNNGV. The DNA for the CDR3 is TGTGCCAGCAGCTTAGGGACGAATCCTCGCACAGATACGCAGTATTTT. This encodes CASSLGTNPRTDTQYF.

The chain links TRBV19 to TRBJ2-3, with D maybe TRBD1 (5 bases). Deletions cut 8 bases from V and 1 base from J, with 10 bases between. The CDR3 runs to 13 residues. CDR1 and CDR2 (germline): LNHDA, SQIVND (reference sequence). The CDR3 loop is CASGQGGTDTQYF. The CDR3 DNA is TGTGCCAGTGGTCAGGGCGGCACAGATACGCAGTATTTT.